This paragraph covers one T cell receptor beta chain sequence. The source of the sample is a study of blood T cell repertoires in COVID-19. Method: immunoSEQ multiplex PCR; TCRdb's copy keeps in-frame clones and lacks some. The sample has a few hundred thousand clones; about 89% are singletons. The germline V gene has CDR1 MNHNY and CDR2 SVGAGI (reference sequence). The CDR3 is 14 residues long. The sequence came from a woman aged 30 to 39 with COVID-19, enrolled during active disease. The chain has TRBV6-6 and TRBJ1-2; TRBD1 aligns across 9 bases. The sequencing sample was made of peripheral blood. The CDR3 region is CVSVGTGRNYGYTF. CDR3 in DNA: TGTGTCTCGGTGGGGACAGGGCGCAACTATGGCTACACCTTC.